This T cell receptor (beta chain) was sequenced during a study of blood T cell repertoires in COVID-19. Study overall: The United States, Italy and Spain were the sources of the acute and convalescent COVID-19 samples. The analysed material was cDNA or gDNA that came from T cells, B-cell-depleted T cells, or PBMCs.

In the original analysis: Reference gene primer amplification yielded estimated nucleated cell counts. Libraries were prepared by immunoSEQ multiplex PCR; TCRdb keeps only in-frame clonotypes and omits some of them. That table supplies the V and J calls and clone size; D and trimming were determined from the DNA. Of roughly 57,000 clones listed, over 60% are singletons. Trimming at V came to 4 bases and at J to 8 bases, leaving 1 base not matched to a gene. CDR3 length: 11 amino acids. The germline gives CDR1 SNHLY, CDR2 FYNNEI. This chain joins TRBV2 and TRBJ1-1; 7 positions agree with TRBD1. Material for sequencing was peripheral blood. The clonotype was recovered from a man aged 25-40 years with COVID-19, enrolled during active disease. The CDR3 protein is CASSVDREAFF. The CDR3 nucleotides read TGTGCCAGCAGTGTGGACAGGGAAGCTTTCTTT.